This T cell receptor (beta chain) was recovered during a study of CD8 T cells in ankylosing spondylitis. The study's findings and limits: Blood of patients with ankylosing spondylitis appeared to be characterized by a TCR beta motif of 8 or 9 highly homologous variants.

Comments on this clonotype: Its specificity is not known.

The CDR3 is 14 amino acids. Germline CDR1 SGHTA, CDR2 FQGNSA. V was pared by 4 bases and J by 2 bases, with 5 bases of the junction left unmatched. TCRdb redid the calling of the 5' RACE reads with MiXCR, one entry per CDR3 protein. Of about 450,000 distinct CDR3 sequences listed, roughly a quarter are singletons. Sequencing used blood, either unsorted or a sorted T cell fraction (not recorded which). This TCR derives from a male donor with ankylosing spondylitis. V and J are TRBV7-2 and TRBJ2-7; TRBD1 aligns across 7 bases. The CDR3 loop reads CASSSRQGPYEQYF. The DNA of the CDR3 is TGTGCCAGCAGCTCTCGACAGGGTCCCTACGAGCAGTACTTC.